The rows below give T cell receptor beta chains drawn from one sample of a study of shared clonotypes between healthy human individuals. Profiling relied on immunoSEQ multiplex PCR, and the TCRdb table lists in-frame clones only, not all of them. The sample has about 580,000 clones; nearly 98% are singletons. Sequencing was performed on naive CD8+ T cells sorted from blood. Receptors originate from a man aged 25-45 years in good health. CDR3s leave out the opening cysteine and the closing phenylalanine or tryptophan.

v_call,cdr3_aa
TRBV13,ASGRSSYNEQF
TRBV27,ASSFHSGTDTQY
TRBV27,ASSPHRVRVPVRLDYEQY
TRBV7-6,ASSLGAGGDYEQY
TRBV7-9,ASSFLAGGGNEQF
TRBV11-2,ASSLEVTGGLEQF
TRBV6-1,ASSQDRVSYEQY
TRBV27,ASRTQGTEAF
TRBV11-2,ASSLYVGRVNTEAF
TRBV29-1,SVDGPRVGVNTEAF
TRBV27,ASSYGLGGNTIY
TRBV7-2,ASSLLLAGPSSYNEQF
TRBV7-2,ASSSFHLYEQY
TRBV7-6,ASSQEASNEQF
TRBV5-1,ASSLESADEQY